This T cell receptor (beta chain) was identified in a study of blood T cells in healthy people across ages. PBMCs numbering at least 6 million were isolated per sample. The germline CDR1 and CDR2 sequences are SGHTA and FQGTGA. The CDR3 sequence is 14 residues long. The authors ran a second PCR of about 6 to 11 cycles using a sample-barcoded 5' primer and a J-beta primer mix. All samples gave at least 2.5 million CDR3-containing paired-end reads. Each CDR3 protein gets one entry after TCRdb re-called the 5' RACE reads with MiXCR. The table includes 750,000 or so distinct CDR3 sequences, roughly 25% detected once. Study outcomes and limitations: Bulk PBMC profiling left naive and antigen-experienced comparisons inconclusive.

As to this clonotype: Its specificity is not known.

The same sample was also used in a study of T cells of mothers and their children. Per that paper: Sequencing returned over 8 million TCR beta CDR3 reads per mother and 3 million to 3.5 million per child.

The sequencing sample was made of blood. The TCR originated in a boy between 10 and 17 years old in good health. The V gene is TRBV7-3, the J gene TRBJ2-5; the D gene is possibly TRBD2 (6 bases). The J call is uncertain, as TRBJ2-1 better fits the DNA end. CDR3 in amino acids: CASSPGGKGNEQFF. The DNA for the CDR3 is TGTGCCAGCAGCCCCGGGGGTAAGGGGAATGAGCAGTTCTTC.